The rows below give T cell receptor beta chains drawn from one sample of a study of shared clonotypes between healthy human individuals. Sequencing used immunoSEQ multiplex PCR; TCRdb keeps in-frame clones, though not all of them. Among fewer than 3 million clones listed, 85% to 95% were seen once. The sample was naive CD4+ T cells from PBMCs. These receptors came from a man younger than 35 in good health. Some clones in this sample may be carry-over from other donors' samples. CDR3s include the opening cysteine and the closing phenylalanine or tryptophan. Each record gives: V gene, clone size, D gene, J gene, CDR3 DNA, CDR3 protein. A D gene is named only where the DNA matches it firmly. Rows may omit the clone size; those that give it use once, few, many or a size class.

V gene: TRBV28
clone size: NA
D gene: TRBD1
J gene: TRBJ1-5
CDR3 DNA: TGTGCCAGCAGCCCGGGACAGGGGCATCAGCCCCAGCATTTT
CDR3 protein: CASSPGQGHQPQHF

V gene: TRBV29-1
clone size: NA
D gene: NA
J gene: TRBJ2-1
CDR3 DNA: TGCAGCGTTGTAGTGTCAGGGAGCTCCTACAATGAGCAGTTCTTC
CDR3 protein: CSVVVSGSSYNEQFF

V gene: TRBV2
clone size: once
D gene: NA
J gene: TRBJ2-7
CDR3 DNA: TGTGCCAGCACCCCGGGACTCCCCGGTTTGGAGCAGTACTTC
CDR3 protein: CASTPGLPGLEQYF

V gene: TRBV29-1
clone size: NA
D gene: TRBD1
J gene: TRBJ1-1
CDR3 DNA: TGCAGCGTCCCCCCCCAGGGGGCGATGAACACTGAAGCTTTCTTT
CDR3 protein: CSVPPQGAMNTEAFF

V gene: TRBV11-1
clone size: NA
D gene: TRBD2
J gene: TRBJ2-2
CDR3 DNA: TGTGCCAGCAGCCCAACTCCGGGACTAGAGAACACCGGGGAGCTGTTTTTT
CDR3 protein: CASSPTPGLENTGELFF

V gene: TRBV7-6
clone size: NA
D gene: NA
J gene: TRBJ2-5
CDR3 DNA: TGTGCCAGCAGCTTAGAGCAGTACGGGTACGGAGAGACCCAGTACTTC
CDR3 protein: CASSLEQYGYGETQYF

V gene: TRBV28
clone size: once
D gene: NA
J gene: TRBJ1-5
CDR3 DNA: TGTGCCAGCAGTTCCTCTTCGGGAGGCAATCAGCCCCAGCATTTT
CDR3 protein: CASSSSSGGNQPQHF

V gene: TRBV9
clone size: NA
D gene: NA
J gene: TRBJ1-5
CDR3 DNA: TGTGCCAGCAGCGCCACCGGGGGCAATCAGCCCCAGCATTTT
CDR3 protein: CASSATGGNQPQHF

V gene: TRBV5-1
clone size: NA
D gene: NA
J gene: TRBJ2-2
CDR3 DNA: TGCGCCAGCAGGACGACAGGGAACACCGGGGAGCTGTTTTTT
CDR3 protein: CASRTTGNTGELFF

V gene: TRBV5-1
clone size: NA
D gene: TRBD1
J gene: TRBJ1-2
CDR3 DNA: TGCGCCAGCAGCTTAGGAGACAGGGCCTGGGGCTACACCTTC
CDR3 protein: CASSLGDRAWGYTF

V gene: TRBV18
clone size: NA
D gene: NA
J gene: TRBJ2-1
CDR3 DNA: TGTGCCAGCTCACCACCGGGACTGTCCTCCTACAATGAGCAGTTCTTC
CDR3 protein: CASSPPGLSSYNEQFF

V gene: TRBV7-9
clone size: NA
D gene: NA
J gene: TRBJ1-3
CDR3 DNA: TGTGCCAGCAGCTTACCGCGACCACACTCTGGAAACACCATATATTTT
CDR3 protein: CASSLPRPHSGNTIYF

V gene: TRBV28
clone size: NA
D gene: NA
J gene: TRBJ1-1
CDR3 DNA: TGTGCCAGCAGTTTCCTCTCACCCGGGACCAACGACCTGGACACTGAAGCTTTCTTT
CDR3 protein: CASSFLSPGTNDLDTEAFF

V gene: TRBV29-1
clone size: few
D gene: NA
J gene: TRBJ1-1
CDR3 DNA: TGCAGCGTTGGTACGCTAAAGAGGGACACTGAAGCTTTCTTT
CDR3 protein: CSVGTLKRDTEAFF

V gene: TRBV28
clone size: NA
D gene: NA
J gene: TRBJ2-7
CDR3 DNA: TGTGCCAGCACGCGCCGAATAAACCCATACGAGCAGTACTTC
CDR3 protein: CASTRRINPYEQYF

V gene: TRBV27
clone size: NA
D gene: NA
J gene: TRBJ1-5
CDR3 DNA: TGTGCCAGCAGTAGGGCGGGGGGCGAGCAGCCCCAGCATTTT
CDR3 protein: CASSRAGGEQPQHF

V gene: TRBV30
clone size: NA
D gene: NA
J gene: TRBJ2-3
CDR3 DNA: TGTGCCTGGAGTGCCCACCCGTCAGATACGCAGTATTTT
CDR3 protein: CAWSAHPSDTQYF

V gene: TRBV5-1
clone size: NA
D gene: NA
J gene: TRBJ2-3
CDR3 DNA: TGCGCCAGCAGCCCCTGGTGGGGCACAGATACGCAGTATTTT
CDR3 protein: CASSPWWGTDTQYF

V gene: TRBV7-2
clone size: NA
D gene: NA
J gene: TRBJ1-2
CDR3 DNA: TGTGCCAGCAGCTCGTCGGGTCCAAGATCCATAGGCTATGGCTACACCTTC
CDR3 protein: CASSSSGPRSIGYGYTF

V gene: TRBV5-6
clone size: NA
D gene: NA
J gene: TRBJ2-7
CDR3 DNA: TGTGCCAGCAGCTTGAACCTGGGCTACGAGCAGTACTTC
CDR3 protein: CASSLNLGYEQYF

V gene: TRBV5-1
clone size: NA
D gene: NA
J gene: TRBJ1-1
CDR3 DNA: TGCGCCAGCAGCTTGGGCGGGGGTCTGGGTCCTGAAGCTTTCTTT
CDR3 protein: CASSLGGGLGPEAFF

V gene: TRBV7-9
clone size: NA
D gene: NA
J gene: TRBJ1-2
CDR3 DNA: TGTGCCAGCAGCTTACCTCAGGTCCGGTATGGCTACACCTTC
CDR3 protein: CASSLPQVRYGYTF

V gene: TRBV28
clone size: NA
D gene: NA
J gene: TRBJ2-2
CDR3 DNA: TGTGCCAGCAGTACCGGGACTTCTAGGAACACCGGGGAGCTGTTTTTT
CDR3 protein: CASSTGTSRNTGELFF

V gene: TRBV18
clone size: NA
D gene: TRBD1
J gene: TRBJ1-4
CDR3 DNA: TGTGCCAGCTCACCACAGGGGGCAGGGACTAATGAAAAACTGTTTTTT
CDR3 protein: CASSPQGAGTNEKLFF

V gene: TRBV18
clone size: NA
D gene: NA
J gene: TRBJ1-2
CDR3 DNA: TGTGCCAGCTCCCACGGGATCAACTATGGCTACACCTTC
CDR3 protein: CASSHGINYGYTF

V gene: TRBV2
clone size: NA
D gene: NA
J gene: TRBJ2-1
CDR3 DNA: TGTGCCAATATTAGACAGCGCTTGGAATTAGTACATGAGCAGTTCTTC
CDR3 protein: CANIRQRLELVHEQFF

V gene: TRBV7-3
clone size: NA
D gene: NA
J gene: TRBJ2-1
CDR3 DNA: TGTGCCAGCAGCCCCGGCCCCCTCCTGTACAATGAGCAGTTCTTC
CDR3 protein: CASSPGPLLYNEQFF

V gene: TRBV19
clone size: NA
D gene: NA
J gene: TRBJ2-7
CDR3 DNA: TGTGCCAGTAGTACCACAGACAGGTCCTACGAGCAGTACTTC
CDR3 protein: CASSTTDRSYEQYF

V gene: TRBV10-3
clone size: NA
D gene: NA
J gene: TRBJ1-2
CDR3 DNA: TGTGCCATCAGTGGTCAGGCTGGAGCTAACTATGGCTACACCTTC
CDR3 protein: CAISGQAGANYGYTF

V gene: TRBV7-2
clone size: NA
D gene: NA
J gene: TRBJ1-2
CDR3 DNA: TGTGCCAGCAGCTTAAAGACCGGCATCGGTTGGGGTGGCTACACCTTC
CDR3 protein: CASSLKTGIGWGGYTF

V gene: TRBV19
clone size: few
D gene: NA
J gene: TRBJ1-2
CDR3 DNA: TGTGCCAGTACCCATCAGACGGGTAACTATGGCTACACCTTC
CDR3 protein: CASTHQTGNYGYTF

V gene: TRBV30
clone size: NA
D gene: NA
J gene: TRBJ2-1
CDR3 DNA: TGTGCCGGCCACAGGGTCGGGGAGCAGTTCTTC
CDR3 protein: CAGHRVGEQFF

V gene: TRBV21-1
clone size: NA
D gene: NA
J gene: TRBJ2-1
CDR3 DNA: TGTGCTCCTTTGGTGGTTAGCGGCTACAATGAGCAGTTCTTC
CDR3 protein: CAPLVVSGYNEQFF

V gene: TRBV28
clone size: once
D gene: NA
J gene: TRBJ2-3
CDR3 DNA: TGTGCCAGCAGACTGCAGGGGAGTACAGATACGCAGTATTTT
CDR3 protein: CASRLQGSTDTQYF

V gene: TRBV6-5
clone size: NA
D gene: TRBD2
J gene: TRBJ2-2
CDR3 DNA: TGTGCCAGCAGTTACTCATCCGGGAGGATCACCGGGGAGCTGTTTTTT
CDR3 protein: CASSYSSGRITGELFF

V gene: TRBV5-1
clone size: once
D gene: NA
J gene: TRBJ2-3
CDR3 DNA: TGCGCCAGCAGCTTGGACCCAACAGATACGCAGTATTTT
CDR3 protein: CASSLDPTDTQYF

V gene: TRBV28
clone size: NA
D gene: TRBD2
J gene: TRBJ2-2
CDR3 DNA: TGTGCCAGCGGACTAGCGGGAGCCAACACCGGGGAGCTGTTTTTT
CDR3 protein: CASGLAGANTGELFF

V gene: TRBV6-5
clone size: NA
D gene: NA
J gene: TRBJ1-2
CDR3 DNA: TGTGCCAGCAGTGAAGTCCCTCTCCTCAGTGGCTACACCTTC
CDR3 protein: CASSEVPLLSGYTF

V gene: TRBV14
clone size: NA
D gene: NA
J gene: TRBJ2-3
CDR3 DNA: TGTGCCAGCAGCCAAGGTTTAAGCACAGATACGCAGTATTTT
CDR3 protein: CASSQGLSTDTQYF

V gene: TRBV27
clone size: NA
D gene: NA
J gene: TRBJ2-7
CDR3 DNA: TGTGCCAGCAGCTTAGAGGGGGAGGGAACCTACGAGCAGTACTTC
CDR3 protein: CASSLEGEGTYEQYF

V gene: TRBV5-5
clone size: NA
D gene: NA
J gene: TRBJ1-4
CDR3 DNA: TGTGCCAGCAGCCCGTCGGCGCAGTCGGAAAAACTGTTTTTT
CDR3 protein: CASSPSAQSEKLFF

V gene: TRBV5-1
clone size: NA
D gene: TRBD2
J gene: TRBJ2-1
CDR3 DNA: TGCGCCAGCAGCTCCCCCGTCGAGGGGACTAGCGGAAAAACTTTGTACAATGAGCAGTTCTTC
CDR3 protein: CASSSPVEGTSGKTLYNEQFF

V gene: TRBV11-3
clone size: NA
D gene: TRBD1
J gene: TRBJ2-2
CDR3 DNA: TGTGCCAGCAGCTTGGGACAGGGATCCACCGGGGAGCTGTTTTTT
CDR3 protein: CASSLGQGSTGELFF

V gene: TRBV29-1
clone size: NA
D gene: NA
J gene: TRBJ1-2
CDR3 DNA: TGCAGCGTTGAGGGCTATGGCTACACCTTC
CDR3 protein: CSVEGYGYTF

V gene: TRBV28
clone size: NA
D gene: TRBD1
J gene: TRBJ1-1
CDR3 DNA: TGTGCCAGCAGTTTATTCAGGGGGCTGGTGAGGGCTTTCTTT
CDR3 protein: CASSLFRGLVRAFF

V gene: TRBV6-1
clone size: once
D gene: TRBD2
J gene: TRBJ2-5
CDR3 DNA: TGTGCCAGCGCCGCCGGTGGCGGGAGGTGGGAGACCCAGTACTTC
CDR3 protein: CASAAGGGRWETQYF